Listed here is a single T cell receptor beta chain. V lost 0 bases, J lost 2 bases, and 7 bases lay in between. Germline values: CDR1 MNHNS, CDR2 SASEGT. The CDR3 consists of 14 residues. The source of the sample is a study of control samples from healthy donors and cancer patients. Assay: immunoSEQ multiplex PCR; the TCRdb copy retains only in-frame clones and omits some. Among hundreds of thousands of clones listed, around 90% were seen once. Sequenced sample: PBMCs. The sequence was obtained from a man between 35 and 55 years old with head and neck cancer. The chain combines TRBV6-1 with TRBJ2-5; no firm D call. The CDR3, as DNA: TGTGCCAGCAGTGAAGCGGCTACTCAAGAGACCCAGTACTTC. This translates into CASSEAATQETQYF.